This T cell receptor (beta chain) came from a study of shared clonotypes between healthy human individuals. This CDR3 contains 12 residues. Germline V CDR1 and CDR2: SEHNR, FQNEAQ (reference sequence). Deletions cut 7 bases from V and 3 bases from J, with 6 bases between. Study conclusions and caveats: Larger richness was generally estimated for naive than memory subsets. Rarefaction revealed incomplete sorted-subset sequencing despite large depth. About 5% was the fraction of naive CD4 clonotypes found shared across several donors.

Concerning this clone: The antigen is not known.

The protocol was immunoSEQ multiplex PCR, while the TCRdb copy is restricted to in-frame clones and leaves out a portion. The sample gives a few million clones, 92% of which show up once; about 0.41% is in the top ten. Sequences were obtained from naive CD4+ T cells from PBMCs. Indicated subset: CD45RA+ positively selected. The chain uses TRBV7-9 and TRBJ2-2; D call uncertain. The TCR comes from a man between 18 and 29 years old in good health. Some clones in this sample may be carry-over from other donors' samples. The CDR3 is CASTRDTGELFF. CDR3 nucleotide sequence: TGTGCCAGCACCCGCGACACCGGGGAGCTGTTTTTT. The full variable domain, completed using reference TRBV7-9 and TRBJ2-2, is DTGVSQNPRHKITKRGQNVTFRCDPISEHNRLYWYRQTLGQGPEFLTYFQNEAQLEKSRLLSDRFSAERPKGSFSTLEIQRTEQGDSAMYLCASTRDTGELFFGEGSRLTVL.